A selection of T cell receptor beta chains follows, all from one sample in a study of shared clonotypes between healthy human individuals. Data came from immunoSEQ multiplex PCR; TCRdb stores just in-frame clones and leaves some out. Among some 2,000,000 clones, about 94% were seen once, and the ten largest hold about 1.1%. The sample was naive CD8+ T cells sorted from blood. Receptors originate from a man between 18 and 35 years old in good health. Both conserved end residues are part of each CDR3. Each record gives: V gene, D gene, J gene, clone size, CDR3 DNA, CDR3 protein. A D gene is named only where the DNA matches it firmly. Clone size, where shown, is once, few, many, or a class for clones that have expanded.

>TRBV5-6|NA|TRBJ2-7|NA
TGTGCCAGCAGCTTGCAAGGGGCCGGGAGCGAGCAGTACTTC
CASSLQGAGSEQYF
>TRBV11-3|NA|TRBJ2-6|NA
TGTGCCAGCAGCTTAGCTCCGCGAAGGTCATACTCTGGGGCCAACGTCCTGACTTTC
CASSLAPRRSYSGANVLTF
>TRBV7-9|NA|TRBJ2-2|NA
TGTGCCAGCAGCTTGATCCTCGACAGAGTAGTTTGGGAGCTGTTTTTT
CASSLILDRVVWELFF
>TRBV2|TRBD2|TRBJ2-1|NA
TGTGCCAGCAGTGAGTCTAGCGGGAGTCTCAGCAATGAGCAGTTCTTC
CASSESSGSLSNEQFF
>TRBV11-2|TRBD1|TRBJ1-1|NA
TGTGCCAGCAGCTTAGGACAGGGGGCCGTGAACACTGAAGCTTTCTTT
CASSLGQGAVNTEAFF
>TRBV19|NA|TRBJ1-1|NA
TGTGCCAGCAGACTCCGCGGGAACACTGAAGCTTTCTTT
CASRLRGNTEAFF
>TRBV27|TRBD1|TRBJ1-2|NA
TGTGCCAGCAGTTTAAATTACAGGGGCCCGACCTCGGGGGGCTACACCTTC
CASSLNYRGPTSGGYTF
>TRBV7-6|TRBD2|TRBJ2-7|NA
TGTGCCAGCAGGATTTCAGCGGGAGCGGCCTACGAGCAGTACTTC
CASRISAGAAYEQYF
>TRBV11-3|NA|TRBJ1-1|NA
TGTGCCAGCAGCCCGGGGCCTGGTTTTGAAGCTTTCTTT
CASSPGPGFEAFF
>TRBV7-8|TRBD2|TRBJ2-1|NA
TGTGCCAGCAGCACCACCTGGGCTAGCGGATCCTACAATGAGCAGTTCTTC
CASSTTWASGSYNEQFF
>TRBV6-5|NA|TRBJ1-2|few
TGTGCCAGCAGTTACTCGGAGGGTCCCTATGGCTACACCTTC
CASSYSEGPYGYTF
>TRBV5-4|NA|TRBJ2-3|NA
TGTGCCAGCAGCCCTTGGACTAGCACAGATACGCAGTATTTT
CASSPWTSTDTQYF
>TRBV7-9|NA|TRBJ1-2|once
TGTGCCAGCAGCTTAGGACGCCCCACGGCTGGAGCTAACTATGGCTACACCTTC
CASSLGRPTAGANYGYTF
>TRBV11-2|TRBD1|TRBJ1-2|NA
TGTGCCAGCAGACACCTGACAGGGGACTATGGCTACACCTTC
CASRHLTGDYGYTF
>TRBV4-3|NA|TRBJ2-5|once
TGCGCCAGCAGCCTCGATATCTCCTATGGGGAGACCCAGTACTTC
CASSLDISYGETQYF
>TRBV6-1|NA|TRBJ2-7|once
TGTGCCAGCAGGCATACCGATGAAAGGTCCTACGAGCAGTACTTC
CASRHTDERSYEQYF
>TRBV6-5|TRBD1|TRBJ2-1|NA
TGTGCCAGCAGTTACTCGACAGGGGAGATCTACAATGAGCAGTTCTTC
CASSYSTGEIYNEQFF
>TRBV5-4|NA|TRBJ2-1|once
TGTGCCAGCAGCTTGGCGCGCTCCTACAATGAGCAGTTCTTC
CASSLARSYNEQFF
>TRBV5-1|TRBD2|TRBJ2-5|once
TGCGCCAGCAGCGGGGGACTAGCGGGCCAAGAGACCCAGTACTTC
CASSGGLAGQETQYF
>TRBV5-6|NA|TRBJ2-5|NA
TGTGCCAGCAGCTCACTGACCCCGGGAGAGACCCAGTACTTC
CASSSLTPGETQYF
>TRBV6-5|NA|TRBJ2-7|NA
TGTGCCAGCAGCTTAACTTCGGGGGCCTACGAGCAGTACTTC
CASSLTSGAYEQYF
>TRBV28|TRBD1|TRBJ2-5|NA
TGTGCCAGCAGTTTCACAGGGGACCGGCAAGAGACCCAGTACTTC
CASSFTGDRQETQYF
>TRBV6-6|NA|TRBJ2-7|NA
TGTGCCAGCAGTTCTTTATCCTACGAGCAGTACTTC
CASSSLSYEQYF
>TRBV27|NA|TRBJ2-7|NA
TGTGCCAGCACCTCATCGGTAGGTCACCTCTCCTACGAGCAGTACTTC
CASTSSVGHLSYEQYF
>TRBV5-5|TRBD2|TRBJ2-1|NA
TGTGCCAGCCGGGAGGGGCTAGCAGCCTACAATGAGCAGTTCTTC
CASREGLAAYNEQFF
>TRBV6-6|NA|TRBJ2-5|NA
TGTGCCAGCAGTTACTCGACAGAGACCCAGTACTTC
CASSYSTETQYF
>TRBV5-1|TRBD1|TRBJ1-1|NA
TGCGCCAGCAGCTTCGTCGACAGGGTTTCCACTGAAGCTTTCTTT
CASSFVDRVSTEAFF
>TRBV7-3|TRBD1|TRBJ1-2|NA
TGTGCCAGCAGGTTGGACAGGGGGCAGGACTATGGCTACACCTTC
CASRLDRGQDYGYTF
>TRBV29-1|NA|TRBJ1-2|NA
TGCAGCGTGGGGCAGGGTCAAGGGGGCTACACCTTC
CSVGQGQGGYTF
>TRBV2|NA|TRBJ2-3|NA
TGTGCCAGCAGTGGCGGGTTTTCAGATACGCAGTATTTT
CASSGGFSDTQYF
>TRBV7-9|NA|TRBJ1-4|once
TGTGCCAGCAGACCAAGGGCATTAGGGGCAGATAATGAAAAACTGTTTTTT
CASRPRALGADNEKLFF
>TRBV11-2|TRBD1|TRBJ1-5|NA
TGTGCCAGCAGCTTAGGAGGGACAGGGACTTATCAGCCCCAGCATTTT
CASSLGGTGTYQPQHF
>TRBV5-6|NA|TRBJ1-1|NA
TGTGCCAGCAGCCCCGCACCCGACGGATGGGTCAACACTGAAGCTTTCTTT
CASSPAPDGWVNTEAFF
>TRBV5-1|TRBD2|TRBJ2-7|few
TGCGCCAGCAGCCTCGGGACTAGTTTATCCTACGAGCAGTACTTC
CASSLGTSLSYEQYF
>TRBV2|TRBD1|TRBJ1-1|NA
TGTGCCAGCAGTATAGGGGGCCATAGGAACACTGAAGCTTTCTTT
CASSIGGHRNTEAFF
>TRBV5-1|TRBD2|TRBJ2-3|NA
TGCGCCAGCAGCATCGGGACTAGCGGGGCAGATACGCAGTATTTT
CASSIGTSGADTQYF
>TRBV10-2|NA|TRBJ2-3|NA
TGCGCCAGCCGAACAGATACGCAGTATTTT
CASRTDTQYF
>TRBV2|TRBD2|TRBJ2-5|NA
TGTGCCAGTAGACTAAGCGGGGGGGCGGAGACCCAGTACTTC
CASRLSGGAETQYF
>TRBV5-1|NA|TRBJ2-1|once
TGCGCCAGCAGCCCAATTATCGACAATGAGCAGTTCTTC
CASSPIIDNEQFF
>TRBV30|NA|TRBJ2-7|NA
TGTGCCTGGGGGGGTAACTCCTACGAGCAGTACTTC
CAWGGNSYEQYF
>TRBV6-5|NA|TRBJ2-3|NA
TGTGCCAGCAGTTACACCTCTTGGGATACGCAGTATTTT
CASSYTSWDTQYF
>TRBV25-1|NA|TRBJ2-7|few
TGTGCCAGCAGTGGATTACAGGGGAGGGACGAGCAGTACTTC
CASSGLQGRDEQYF
>TRBV27|TRBD2|TRBJ2-1|NA
TGTGCCAGCAGTTCCACGGGACTAGCGGGAGGTGGTGAGCAGTTCTTC
CASSSTGLAGGGEQFF
>TRBV19|TRBD1|TRBJ1-1|NA
TGTGCCAGTAGTTTGACAGGGCCGAACACTGAAGCTTTCTTT
CASSLTGPNTEAFF
>TRBV10-3|NA|TRBJ1-1|NA
TGTGCCATCAGTGAGATCAGTCCGGATTCCACTGAAGCTTTCTTT
CAISEISPDSTEAFF
>TRBV27|NA|TRBJ2-3|NA
TGTGCCAGCGGACATTTCGAAGATACGCAGTATTTT
CASGHFEDTQYF
>TRBV4-3|TRBD1|TRBJ2-1|NA
TGCGCCAGCAGCCAAGACGGGGACAGCGCGGCCTACAATGAGCAGTTCTTC
CASSQDGDSAAYNEQFF
>TRBV5-1|TRBD1|TRBJ2-7|NA
TGCGCCAGCAGTCATGCCGGGACAGGGGACTACGAGCAGTACTTC
CASSHAGTGDYEQYF
>TRBV9|NA|TRBJ1-1|NA
TGTGCCAGCAGCGTAGGGAGCGGGGGCACTGAAGCTTTCTTT
CASSVGSGGTEAFF
>TRBV19|NA|TRBJ2-5|once
TGTGCCAGTAGTATAGACAGGTTTTCGACCCAGTACTTC
CASSIDRFSTQYF
>TRBV9|TRBD1|TRBJ2-3|NA
TGTGCCAGCAGCTCTAGGGGGCAGCTCACAGATACGCAGTATTTT
CASSSRGQLTDTQYF
>TRBV10-3|NA|TRBJ2-7|NA
TGTGCCATCGGGGGTGGCGAGGACTCCTACGAGCAGTACTTC
CAIGGGEDSYEQYF
>TRBV5-1|NA|TRBJ1-3|NA
TGCGCCAGCAGGGACCCCCAGGGGCTCTCTGGAAACACCATATATTTT
CASRDPQGLSGNTIYF
>TRBV2|NA|TRBJ2-3|NA
TGTGCCAGCAGTGACAAGGGCCACACAGATACGCAGTATTTT
CASSDKGHTDTQYF
>TRBV7-6|NA|TRBJ2-2|NA
TGTGCCAGCAGCCGCACGACTAGCACCGGGGAGCTGTTTTTT
CASSRTTSTGELFF
>TRBV6-5|TRBD1|TRBJ2-7|NA
TGTGCCAGCAGTTACGGGACAGGGGGCTCCTACGAGCAGTACTTC
CASSYGTGGSYEQYF
>TRBV28|NA|TRBJ1-1|NA
TGTGCCAGCAATCCATACAGGGACACTGAAGCTTTCTTT
CASNPYRDTEAFF
>TRBV29-1|TRBD1|TRBJ2-7|NA
TGCAGCGCTACTGGACAGGGGCACGACGAGCAGTACTTC
CSATGQGHDEQYF
>TRBV10-3|NA|TRBJ2-7|NA
TGTGCCATCAGTGAGGAAACTACCTACGAGCAGTACTTC
CAISEETTYEQYF
>TRBV30|TRBD1|TRBJ1-5|NA
TGTGCCTGGAGTGGGACAGGGGATCAGCCCCAGCATTTT
CAWSGTGDQPQHF